This T cell receptor (beta chain) derives from a study of shared clonotypes between healthy human individuals (dated by TCRdb to 2020 to 2022). At the level of the whole study: A few men and a couple of women, aged 18 to 49 years, made up the cohort. For each donor, three plates each were used for CD4 naive and CD4 memory, two plates were used for CD8 naive, and one plate was used for CD8 memory. To estimate repertoire size and how much clonotypes are shared between individuals, the study performed deep sequencing of blood TCR repertoires from a few healthy adults. Each donor's leukapheresis produced roughly between roughly 0.94 and 9.5 billion PBMCs. Libraries were prepared and TCR repertoires were sequenced by different laboratories using diverse techniques, in order to increase sequencing depth and limit assay-specific biases.

General study outcomes and caveats: Sampling was restricted to blood, and TCR repertoires in tissue are likely to differ from TCR repertoires in blood. Incomplete sequencing was indicated by rarefaction of sorted-subset datasets, despite the large sequencing depth. Across four donors, approximately 4.6% of naive CD4, approximately 3.6% of naive CD8, approximately 2.5% of memory CD4, and 0.4% of memory CD8 clonotypes were shared. Because the study included a small number of donors, the genetic and exposure-history diversity represented was limited. Estimated clonotype richness was generally larger for naive than for memory subsets. Higher generation probabilities were observed for clonotypes shared by all four sorted-subset donors than for non-shared clonotypes. Pairwise subsampling led to the expectation that sequencing depth would affect the degree of clonotype sharing among donors.

Using the deep immunoSEQ assay, multiplex PCR amplified TCR CDR3 regions from genomic DNA. Extracted genomic DNA from each cell subset was distributed evenly across all wells of several immunoSEQ 96-well plates, and each plate was treated as a replicate. Each replicate PCR for sorted subsets received about 200 ng genomic DNA, equal to roughly 33,000 T cell genomes. Purified libraries were quantified with a Qubit 3.0 fluorometer, sized on a Bioanalyzer 2100, and re-quantified with the KAPA Library Quantification kit. Every immunoSEQ 96-well plate was sequenced on a separate single-read 150-cycle Illumina NextSeq 550 flow cell. On the study's bioinformatics: The immunoSEQ output contained only junctional sequences without quality scores, so filtering could not match that applied to full-length reads. To assign V/J genes and CDR3, sequences were annotated using PyIR, a Python wrapper for IgBLAST v1.9, with IMGT germline references. Reads were filtered out if the reads had weak V/J assignments (E-value above 1e-6), no CDR3, stop codons, out-of-frame junctions, or ambiguous translated residues. V3J clonotypes were defined by identical inferred V gene, J gene, and CDR3 amino acid sequence. To compute the percentage overlap between repertoires, the number of shared unique clonotypes was divided by the size of the smaller repertoire. Repertoire richness was assessed with RTK rarefaction, the Chao1 estimator, and Recon v2.1 estimates of unobserved clonotypes. Generation probabilities were computed with OLGA for all TCRbeta clonotypes obtained by the gDNA method from a handful of donors. What TCRdb holds here is the immuneACCESS table cut down to in-frame rearrangements. Part of the clones is not present; checked against another copy, under half of the missing clones reflect an unresolved V gene, and the others are unexplained. The V and J calls and clone size were taken over from that table, and D and trimming were inferred from the DNA. This sample comprises some 1.5 million clones, 95% to 97% of them detected only once. Clones ranked in the top ten supply 0.95% to 1.5% of the sample.

Reading the germline V gene gives CDR1 SGHAT and CDR2 FQNNGV. Trimming costs V 0 bases and J 1 base, and their ends lie 16 bases apart. From the cysteine through the phenylalanine, the CDR3 covers 17 amino acids. Only CDR3 DNA is held: 51 bases, read in frame from base 1. Donors were healthy HIV-negative adults with no recently reported acute infections or vaccinations. Every donor was a Caucasian adult residing in Nashville, Tennessee, USA. CD4+ T cells were enriched by magnetic negative selection; naive cells were then positively selected on CD45RA, and the negative fraction formed the memory subset. After blood collection by leukapheresis, PBMCs were isolated using Ficoll-Histopaque density gradient centrifugation and then cryopreserved in the vapor phase of liquid nitrogen. Analytical flow cytometry was used to check the purity and quantity of every magnetically sorted T cell population. From each sorted fraction, genomic DNA was isolated and quantified by UV absorbance on a Nanodrop 2000c.

To note about this clone: Its recognized antigen is unknown. No much larger clonotype is one base removed from it; base qualities were not supplied.

The sequence came from a man under 40 in good health. Sequenced: naive CD4+ T cells sorted from blood. The cell subset or site tag for this specimen amounts to: CD45RA+ positively selected. The rearranged segments are TRBV11-2 and TRBJ2-7; the D gene is possibly TRBD1 or TRBD2, with 6 bases matching each. The sequence in DNA is TGTGCCAGCAGCTTAGATTTGGGGGGCTCAAAATCCTACGAGCAGTACTTC. It translates as CASSLDLGGSKSYEQYF.